This is a list of T cell receptor beta chains from one sample in a study of cytomegalovirus exposure and HLA in healthy donors. Clones were sequenced by immunoSEQ multiplex PCR, and TCRdb holds only the in-frame ones, with some missing. The sample carries some 180,000 clones, 77% recorded once. Sequencing was carried out using PBMCs. These receptors came from a man aged 18-30 years in good health and CMV-seronegative. Both conserved end residues are part of each CDR3. Clone size is stated in some rows and not others, as once, few, many or a class when expanded.

j_call: TRBJ1-6; v_call: TRBV30; clone_size: -; cdr3_aa: CAWSGVGVTLYNSPLHF
j_call: TRBJ2-1; v_call: TRBV7-9; clone_size: -; cdr3_aa: CASSLRMAGGKYNEQFF
j_call: TRBJ1-6; v_call: TRBV27; clone_size: -; cdr3_aa: CASSFREGPTPLHF
j_call: TRBJ2-4; v_call: TRBV11-2; clone_size: -; cdr3_aa: CASSPAEGENIQYF
j_call: TRBJ2-7; v_call: TRBV5-5; clone_size: -; cdr3_aa: CASSLINEQYF
j_call: TRBJ2-5; v_call: TRBV9; clone_size: -; cdr3_aa: CASSVGTGTYQETQYF
j_call: TRBJ2-1; v_call: TRBV13; clone_size: -; cdr3_aa: CASRGGGDGEQFF
j_call: TRBJ2-7; v_call: TRBV6-5; clone_size: once; cdr3_aa: CASSPSGSGSYEQYF
j_call: TRBJ2-7; v_call: TRBV2; clone_size: few; cdr3_aa: CACTRDNGSYEQYF
j_call: TRBJ1-1; v_call: TRBV9; clone_size: -; cdr3_aa: CASRAVRGRRHYTEAFF
j_call: TRBJ2-7; v_call: TRBV19; clone_size: few; cdr3_aa: CASSSKYEQYF
j_call: TRBJ2-7; v_call: TRBV7-9; clone_size: -; cdr3_aa: CASSFRDRSYEQYF
j_call: TRBJ1-1; v_call: TRBV5-1; clone_size: -; cdr3_aa: CASSFGQGENTEAFF
j_call: TRBJ2-1; v_call: TRBV7-2; clone_size: few; cdr3_aa: CASSLDSGSGGNEQFF
j_call: TRBJ1-5; v_call: TRBV30; clone_size: -; cdr3_aa: CAWSVVQGGRQPQHF
j_call: TRBJ2-5; v_call: TRBV9; clone_size: -; cdr3_aa: CASSVEGGLAGRETQYF
j_call: TRBJ2-3; v_call: TRBV15; clone_size: -; cdr3_aa: CATSRVQFTDTQYF
j_call: TRBJ1-1; v_call: TRBV4-3; clone_size: -; cdr3_aa: CASSQDRVGNTEAFF
j_call: TRBJ1-1; v_call: TRBV5-4; clone_size: -; cdr3_aa: CASSFVSMNTEAFF
j_call: TRBJ2-2; v_call: TRBV6-5; clone_size: few; cdr3_aa: CASSLAGWNTGELFF
j_call: TRBJ2-5; v_call: TRBV4-3; clone_size: -; cdr3_aa: CASSQDAGETQYF
j_call: TRBJ2-7; v_call: TRBV7-2; clone_size: -; cdr3_aa: CASSVGQGGLYEQYF